These T cell receptor beta chains were read from a single sample in a study of patients and donors after allogeneic stem cell transplantation. MiXCR was run by TCRdb on the RT-PCR reads, yielding one entry per CDR3 protein. The sample consists of roughly 940,000 distinct CDR3 sequences, more than 15% of them appearing once. Sequenced input: blood, either unsorted or a sorted T cell fraction (not recorded which). Source of these receptors: a human donor who was either an allogeneic HSCT recipient or a stem cell or donor lymphocyte infusion donor (not recorded which). It is not recorded whose cells these are; they may come from a transplant donor. Both conserved end residues are part of each CDR3. The order of the fields is J gene, clone size, V gene, D gene, CDR3 DNA, CDR3 protein. D genes are given only for firm matches. Size values are once, few and many counts, or a class for expanded clones, and some rows have none.

j_gene: TRBJ2-7; abundance: many; v_gene: TRBV3-1; d_gene: -; CDR3nt: TGCGCCAGCAGCCAAGCCGGATACGAGCAGTACTTC; CDR3aa: CASSQAGYEQYF
j_gene: TRBJ2-7; abundance: few; v_gene: TRBV2; d_gene: -; CDR3nt: TGTGCCAGCAGTGAAGCGGGAACGGTCCACTACTTTGACCCCGAGCAGTACTTC; CDR3aa: CASSEAGTVHYFDPEQYF
j_gene: TRBJ2-1; abundance: few; v_gene: TRBV10-3; d_gene: -; CDR3nt: TGTGCCATTTCGACAGGTTGGAATGAGCAGTTCTTC; CDR3aa: CAISTGWNEQFF
j_gene: TRBJ2-7; abundance: few; v_gene: TRBV30; d_gene: -; CDR3nt: TGTGCCTGGAGTGAGGGGTCGGGCGAGCAGTACTTC; CDR3aa: CAWSEGSGEQYF
j_gene: TRBJ1-3; abundance: -; v_gene: TRBV9; d_gene: -; CDR3nt: TGTGCCAGCAGCGTGGACGGGGAGAGCTCTGGAAACACCATATATTTT; CDR3aa: CASSVDGESSGNTIYF
j_gene: TRBJ2-3; abundance: once; v_gene: TRBV7-2; d_gene: -; CDR3nt: TGTGCCAGCAGCTTCCGGGACGGGCCCACAGATACGCAGTATTTT; CDR3aa: CASSFRDGPTDTQYF
j_gene: TRBJ2-5; abundance: many; v_gene: TRBV5-1; d_gene: -; CDR3nt: TGCGCCAGCAGCGAGGGGAGAGAGACCCAGTACTTC; CDR3aa: CASSEGRETQYF
j_gene: TRBJ1-2; abundance: -; v_gene: TRBV7-6; d_gene: -; CDR3nt: TGTGCCAGCAGCTTAGATTTAGCCAGCCTAGATGGCTACACCTTC; CDR3aa: CASSLDLASLDGYTF
j_gene: TRBJ2-5; abundance: -; v_gene: TRBV10-3; d_gene: -; CDR3nt: TGTGCCATCAGTGAGGCATCCGATAGAAAGACCCAGTACTTC; CDR3aa: CAISEASDRKTQYF
j_gene: TRBJ2-7; abundance: few; v_gene: TRBV20-1; d_gene: TRBD1; CDR3nt: TGCAGTGCTAGATACGGGACAGGGTCCCACGAGCAGTACTTC; CDR3aa: CSARYGTGSHEQYF
j_gene: TRBJ2-6; abundance: -; v_gene: TRBV5-1; d_gene: TRBD2; CDR3nt: TGCGCCAGCAGCTTGTTCGGACTAGCGGGCCTCTCTGGGGCCAACGTCCTGACTTTC; CDR3aa: CASSLFGLAGLSGANVLTF
j_gene: TRBJ2-7; abundance: -; v_gene: TRBV7-9; d_gene: TRBD2; CDR3nt: TGTGCCAGCGAACCATCCTCGGGACTAGGTTCCTACGAGCAGTACTTC; CDR3aa: CASEPSSGLGSYEQYF
j_gene: TRBJ2-2; abundance: -; v_gene: TRBV2; d_gene: -; CDR3nt: TGTGCCAGCAGCCCCCGAACTAGGCGGAACACCGGGGAGCTGTTTTTT; CDR3aa: CASSPRTRRNTGELFF
j_gene: TRBJ1-1; abundance: -; v_gene: TRBV7-2; d_gene: -; CDR3nt: TGTGCCAGCAAGGGTCAGGGGACCTTGAACACTGAAGCTTTCTTT; CDR3aa: CASKGQGTLNTEAFF
j_gene: TRBJ2-2; abundance: -; v_gene: TRBV7-6; d_gene: -; CDR3nt: TGTGCCAGCAGCTTATTCGGAGGGCGCGGCGCGAACACCGGGGAGCTGTTTTTT; CDR3aa: CASSLFGGRGANTGELFF
j_gene: TRBJ1-1; abundance: -; v_gene: TRBV7-3; d_gene: -; CDR3nt: TGTGCCAGCAGCCCAGAGCATTTCACTGAAGCTTTCTTT; CDR3aa: CASSPEHFTEAFF
j_gene: TRBJ2-2; abundance: -; v_gene: TRBV18; d_gene: -; CDR3nt: TGTGCCAGCTCACCACCCACCGGGGCGCGCACCGGGGAGCTGTTTTTT; CDR3aa: CASSPPTGARTGELFF
j_gene: TRBJ2-5; abundance: -; v_gene: TRBV4-3; d_gene: -; CDR3nt: TGCGCCAGCAGCCAGAGGGTTGGCGGCGTCCAAGAGACCCAGTACTTC; CDR3aa: CASSQRVGGVQETQYF
j_gene: TRBJ1-3; abundance: few; v_gene: TRBV7-8; d_gene: TRBD1; CDR3nt: TGTGCCAGCAGCTTCGGGACAGGGGTTAATCTGGATGCCACCATATATTTT; CDR3aa: CASSFGTGVNLDATIYF
j_gene: TRBJ1-1; abundance: -; v_gene: TRBV30; d_gene: -; CDR3nt: TGTGCCTGGAGTCCGAGCAGGAAAAACACTGAAGCTTTCTTT; CDR3aa: CAWSPSRKNTEAFF
j_gene: TRBJ2-7; abundance: -; v_gene: TRBV7-6; d_gene: -; CDR3nt: TGTGCCAGCAGCTTCAACCCGGGGAGCTCCTACGAGCAGTACTTC; CDR3aa: CASSFNPGSSYEQYF
j_gene: TRBJ2-5; abundance: -; v_gene: TRBV7-9; d_gene: -; CDR3nt: TGTGCCAGCAGCCCGCTGTTCCAGCAAGAGACCCAGTACTTC; CDR3aa: CASSPLFQQETQYF
j_gene: TRBJ1-2; abundance: many; v_gene: TRBV5-1; d_gene: -; CDR3nt: TGCGCCAGCAGCTTGGTGGGGGACAACTATGGCTACACCTTC; CDR3aa: CASSLVGDNYGYTF
j_gene: TRBJ2-3; abundance: few; v_gene: TRBV2; d_gene: TRBD2; CDR3nt: TGTGCCAGCACGCTAGCGGGAGGAGTAAGAGATACGCAGTATTTT; CDR3aa: CASTLAGGVRDTQYF
j_gene: TRBJ2-7; abundance: few; v_gene: TRBV5-5; d_gene: -; CDR3nt: TGTGCCAGCAGCTTGGTCCCGTCACCCTCCTACGAGCAGTACTTC; CDR3aa: CASSLVPSPSYEQYF